This TCR beta chain came from a study of T cell responses to AZD1222 COVID-19 vaccine. Study-wide results and caveats: Nearly half of spike-specific TCRs reportedly go after variant regions that carry no mutations. Most donors were white British, females outnumbered males, and clonal diversity was possibly underestimated. Distributed over spike, vaccine-associated CD4 TCRs predominated at 160-218 and 743-854.

Germline-derived CDR1 and CDR2 are MNHNS and SASEGT. This CDR3 contains 14 residues. The trim removed 3 bases at V and 10 bases at J, leaving 8 bases unmatched. The table came from immunoSEQ multiplex PCR; TCRdb's copy has only in-frame clones and leaves some out. The data hold 100,000 to 150,000 clones, with about nine tenths observed a single time. For this clone: Its antigen is currently unknown.

Sequenced here: peripheral blood, sampled on day 0 of AZD1222 vaccination. This receptor was taken from an adult in good health. The J gene is TRBJ1-1, the V gene TRBV6-1, with 10 positions matching TRBD1. The CDR3 nucleotides are TGTGCCAGCAGTGACCCGGGACAGGGGACGGGAGCTTTCTTT. This sequence encodes CASSDPGQGTGAFF.